This T cell receptor beta chain came from a study of T-cell memory formation after mild COVID-19 (dated by TCRdb to about 2021). As for the study more broadly: TCR sequence clusters from the two donors were found to be largely donor specific. In a couple of donors, T-cell clones that expanded and contracted after mild COVID-19 were followed by sequencing TCRalpha and TCRbeta repertoires longitudinally. The cohort was made up of two young adult volunteers, one female and one male, who were previously healthy.

Sequencing was carried out with an Illumina NovaSeq 6000. Using 5'RACE with constant-segment primers, TCRalpha and TCRbeta cDNA libraries were constructed, with sample barcodes and unique molecular identifiers added in the process. Trizol reagent was used to extract RNA from every sample. Amplification of the libraries took two PCR steps, and the second step added a second sample barcode plus Illumina TruSeq adapters. Libraries were sequenced on an Illumina NovaSeq with 2 x 150 bp paired-end reads. Regarding the original processing steps: With migec v1.2.7, reads were demultiplexed and then collapsed into UMI-guided consensus sequences. With mixcr v2.1.11, UMI consensuses were aligned to TRA and TRB V and J templates and assembled into clonotypes. Clonotypes were classified as expanded or contracted when called significant by both edgeR and NoisET, with noise models trained on biological replicates. edgeR calls used a false discovery rate-adjusted p below 0.01 and a log2 fold-change threshold of 1. As an exploratory analysis of dynamics, PCA with hierarchical clustering was applied to max-normalized trajectories of the 1000 most abundant clonotypes. Each responding clone was given a CD4 or CD8 phenotype based on the CD4+ and CD8+ repertoires, which had been sequenced separately. TCRdb took the public reads, trimmed them with fastp at Q25, ran MiXCR for clone calling and kept in-frame beta chains. Every CDR3 protein is listed once, alongside the most common genes and DNA of its rows. The V and J calls and clone size are TCRdb's, not the authors'. Present in this sample are roughly 300,000 distinct CDR3 sequences, over 7% of which were seen just once. In total, the top ten clones hold about 20% of the sample.

Ficoll-Paque density gradient centrifugation was used to isolate PBMCs. This clonotype was observed a handful of times. Its target antigen remains unknown. The input lacks base qualities; no much larger clone sits a single base away. What the work shows at the level of the full study, not this receptor alone: SARS-CoV-2 specificity of the second-wave clones peaking on day 37 was not confirmed. Some responding clones were detected in pre-infection memory, suggesting pre-existing cross-reactive memory T cells joined the SARS-CoV-2 response. Balanced CD4/CD8 phenotypes were observed for clones contracting from day 15 to 85, whereas a bias towards CD4+ was observed for a second wave of clones expanding from day 15 to 37. Contracting CD4+ clones turned up mainly in the CM and EM memory subsets, whereas EMRA was where CD8+ clones were enriched. Only a couple of mild cases were covered in the study, and larger cohorts including severe cases with pre-infection samples were considered necessary.

There are 14 amino acids in the CDR3, from cysteine to phenylalanine inclusive. Only the CDR3 portion is preserved as DNA: 42 bases, with reading frame beginning at the first base. The germline V gene (reference sequence) supplies CDR1 SEHNR and CDR2 FQNEAQ. The junction shows trimming of 5 bases on V and 7 bases on J, plus 17 bases between the germline ends. The TCR comes from a man between 18 and 35 years old who had mild COVID-19 (a few samples of this study predate the infection). The sample titles of this study are shuffled in the database, so cell type and time point are left out; the donor was told from shared clones. The source material was PBMCs or a T cell subset sorted from them (not recorded which). The rearrangement joined TRBV7-9 to TRBJ1-2; TRBD1 is possibly the D segment (6 matching bases). This receptor has the CDR3 CASSRSTGKLGYTF. The DNA is as follows: TGTGCCAGCAGCCGATCCACAGGGAAACTTGGCTACACCTTC.